The sequence of this TCR beta chain was determined in a study of blood T cells in healthy people across ages. The authors ran a second PCR of about 7 to 11 cycles using a sample-barcoded 5' primer and a J-beta primer mix. MiXCR, applied by TCRdb to the 5' RACE reads, yields one record per CDR3 protein. The data hold roughly 500,000 distinct CDR3 sequences, with approximately 25% observed a single time. V dropped 1 base and J dropped 10; count of bases not matched to a gene: 4. The CDR3 has 14 amino acids. Another study also made use of these data, one on T cells of mothers and their children.

Sequenced: blood. The chain has TRBV12-3 or TRBV12-4 and TRBJ1-4; 9 nucleotides agree with TRBD1. This receptor was identified in a boy younger than 18 in good health. CDR3 sequence (DNA): TGTGCCAGCAGTTTAGGGACAGGGGCTGTAAAACTGTTTTTT. Its translation is CASSLGTGAVKLFF.